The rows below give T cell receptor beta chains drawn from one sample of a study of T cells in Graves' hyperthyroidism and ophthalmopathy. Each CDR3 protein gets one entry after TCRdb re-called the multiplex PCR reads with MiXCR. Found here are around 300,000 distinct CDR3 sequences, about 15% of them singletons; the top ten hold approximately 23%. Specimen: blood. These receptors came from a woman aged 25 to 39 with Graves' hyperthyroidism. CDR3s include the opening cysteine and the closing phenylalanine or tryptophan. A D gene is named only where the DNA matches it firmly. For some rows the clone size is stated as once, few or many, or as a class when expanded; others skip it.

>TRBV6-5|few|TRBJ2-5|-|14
CASSYSGGGETRYF
TGTGCCAGCAGTTACTCGGGAGGCGGGGAGACCCGGTACTTC
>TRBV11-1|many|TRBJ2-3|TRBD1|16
CASSFLRGGRTDTQYF
TGTGCCAGCAGCTTTTTGCGAGGGGGCCGCACAGATACGCAGTATTTT
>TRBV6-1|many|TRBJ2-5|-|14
CASSNSGELETQYF
TGTGCCAGCTCTAATTCCGGGGAGTTAGAGACCCAGTACTTC
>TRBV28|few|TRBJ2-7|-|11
CASGSVYEQYF
TGTGCCAGCGGATCTGTATACGAGCAGTACTTC
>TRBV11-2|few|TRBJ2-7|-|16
CASSFETSGGYHEQYF
TGTGCCAGCAGCTTTGAGACCTCGGGCGGATACCACGAGCAGTACTTC
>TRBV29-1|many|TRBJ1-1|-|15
CSVLSLGQTNTEAFF
TGCAGCGTTCTTTCACTCGGACAGACCAACACTGAAGCTTTCTTT
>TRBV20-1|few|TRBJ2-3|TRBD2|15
CSARSQREGTGTQYF
TGCAGTGCTAGATCCCAGCGGGAAGGGACTGGTACGCAGTATTTT
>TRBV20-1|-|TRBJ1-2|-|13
CSERGGRTHGYTF
TGCAGTGAAAGAGGGGGGCGGACCCATGGCTACACCTTC
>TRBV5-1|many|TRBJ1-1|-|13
CASSFGVSTEAFF
TGCGCCAGCAGCTTCGGCGTCTCGACTGAAGCTTTCTTT
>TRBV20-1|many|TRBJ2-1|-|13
CSVPPGPTGEQFF
TGCAGTGTCCCCCCCGGGCCAACGGGGGAGCAGTTCTTC
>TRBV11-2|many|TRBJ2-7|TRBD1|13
CASGRTGAHEQYF
TGTGCCAGCGGCCGGACAGGGGCCCACGAGCAGTACTTC
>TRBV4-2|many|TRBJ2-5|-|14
CASSQWWQGETQYF
TGTGCCAGCAGCCAGTGGTGGCAGGGGGAGACCCAGTACTTC
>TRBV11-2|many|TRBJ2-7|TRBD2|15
CASSRWTSGAYEQYF
TGTGCCAGCAGCCGCTGGACTAGCGGGGCCTACGAGCAGTACTTC
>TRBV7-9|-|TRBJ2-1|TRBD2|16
CASSPASGYSYNEQFF
TGTGCCAGCAGCCCGGCTAGCGGGTACTCCTACAATGAGCAGTTCTTC
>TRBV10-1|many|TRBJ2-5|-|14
CASSRPGFEETQYF
TGCGCCAGCAGTCGACCGGGCTTTGAGGAGACCCAGTACTTC
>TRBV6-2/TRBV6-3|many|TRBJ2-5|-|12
CASSYVEETQYF
TGTGCCAGCAGTTACGTGGAAGAGACCCAGTACTTC
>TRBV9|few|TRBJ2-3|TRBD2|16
CASSVGLAESTDTQYF
TGTGCCAGCAGCGTAGGACTAGCGGAAAGCACAGATACGCAGTATTTT
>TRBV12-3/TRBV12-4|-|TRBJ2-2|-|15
CASSPRRGGTGELFF
TGTGCCAGCAGTCCGCGCAGGGGCGGGACCGGGGAGCTGTTTTTT
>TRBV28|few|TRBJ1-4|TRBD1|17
CASSFHRWDSREEKLFF
TGTGCCAGCAGTTTTCACCGATGGGACAGTCGAGAGGAAAAACTGTTTTTT
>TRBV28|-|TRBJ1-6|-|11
CASTTDSPLHF
TGTGCCAGCACGACGGATTCACCCCTCCACTTT
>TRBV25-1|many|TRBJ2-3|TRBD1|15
CASSEGQALTDTQYF
TGTGCCAGCAGTGAAGGACAGGCCCTCACAGATACGCAGTATTTT
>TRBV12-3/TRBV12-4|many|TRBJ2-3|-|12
CASESGSDTQYF
TGTGCCAGCGAATCGGGGTCAGATACGCAGTATTTT
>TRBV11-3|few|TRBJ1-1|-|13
CASSKEENTGAFF
TGTGCCAGCAGCAAAGAAGAGAACACTGGAGCTTTCTTT
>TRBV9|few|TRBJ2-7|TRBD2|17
CASSVAPTSGKGNEQYF
TGTGCCAGCAGCGTCGCCCCTACTAGCGGGAAGGGTAACGAGCAGTACTTC
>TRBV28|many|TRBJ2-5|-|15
CASSYGGGVQETQYF
TGTGCCAGCAGTTACGGGGGCGGCGTGCAAGAGACCCAGTACTTC
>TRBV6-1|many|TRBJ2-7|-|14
CASKKSLPSYEQYF
TGTGCCAGCAAAAAGAGTCTACCATCCTACGAGCAGTACTTC
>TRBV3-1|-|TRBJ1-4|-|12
CASSYNREKLFF
TGTGCCAGCAGTTATAACAGGGAAAAACTGTTTTTT
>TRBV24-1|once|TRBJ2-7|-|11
CATSDLREQYF
TGTGCCACCAGTGATTTGAGGGAGCAGTACTTC
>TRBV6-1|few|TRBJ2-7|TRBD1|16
CASSHTTGLRFTEQYF
TGTGCCAGCAGCCACACGACAGGGCTCCGATTTACGGAGCAGTACTTC
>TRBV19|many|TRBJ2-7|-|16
CASSESAGASSYEQYF
TGTGCCAGTAGTGAATCGGCGGGGGCCAGCTCCTACGAGCAGTACTTC
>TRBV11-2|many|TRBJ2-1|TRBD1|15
CASSSAGTGRYEQFF
TGTGCCAGCAGCTCCGCCGGGACAGGTAGGTATGAGCAGTTCTTC
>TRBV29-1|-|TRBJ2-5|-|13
CSVGLGIGETQYF
TGCAGCGTGGGACTTGGAATTGGAGAGACCCAGTACTTC
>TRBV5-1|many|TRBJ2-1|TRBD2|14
CASSPRHAGDEQFF
TGCGCCAGCAGCCCGAGGCACGCGGGGGATGAGCAGTTCTTC
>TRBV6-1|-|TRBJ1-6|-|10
CASRGPPLHF
TGTGCCAGCAGGGGGCCACCCCTCCACTTT
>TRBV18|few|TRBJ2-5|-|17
CASSPPGIRANQETQYF
TGTGCCAGCTCACCACCGGGGATTAGGGCCAACCAAGAGACCCAGTACTTC
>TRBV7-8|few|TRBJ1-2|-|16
CASSLAGPQGGYGYTF
TGTGCCAGCAGCTTAGCGGGACCTCAGGGAGGCTATGGCTACACCTTC
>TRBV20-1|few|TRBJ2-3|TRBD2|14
CSARTSGGGDTQYF
TGCAGTGCTAGGACTAGCGGGGGTGGGGATACGCAGTATTTT